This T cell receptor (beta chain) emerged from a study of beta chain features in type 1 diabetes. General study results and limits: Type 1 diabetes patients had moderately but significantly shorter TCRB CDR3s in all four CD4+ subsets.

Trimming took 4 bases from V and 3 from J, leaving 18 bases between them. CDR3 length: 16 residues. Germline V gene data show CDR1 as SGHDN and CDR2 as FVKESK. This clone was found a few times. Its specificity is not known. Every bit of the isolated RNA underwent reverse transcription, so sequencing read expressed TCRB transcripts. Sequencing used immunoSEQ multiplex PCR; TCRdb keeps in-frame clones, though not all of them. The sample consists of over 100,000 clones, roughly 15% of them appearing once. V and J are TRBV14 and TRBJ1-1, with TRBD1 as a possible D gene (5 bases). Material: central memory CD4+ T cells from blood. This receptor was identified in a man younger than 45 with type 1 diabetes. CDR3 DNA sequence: TGTGCCAGCAGCCCCTTAGGTCCAGGGTCGCACACTGAAGCTTTCTTT. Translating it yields CASSPLGPGSHTEAFF.